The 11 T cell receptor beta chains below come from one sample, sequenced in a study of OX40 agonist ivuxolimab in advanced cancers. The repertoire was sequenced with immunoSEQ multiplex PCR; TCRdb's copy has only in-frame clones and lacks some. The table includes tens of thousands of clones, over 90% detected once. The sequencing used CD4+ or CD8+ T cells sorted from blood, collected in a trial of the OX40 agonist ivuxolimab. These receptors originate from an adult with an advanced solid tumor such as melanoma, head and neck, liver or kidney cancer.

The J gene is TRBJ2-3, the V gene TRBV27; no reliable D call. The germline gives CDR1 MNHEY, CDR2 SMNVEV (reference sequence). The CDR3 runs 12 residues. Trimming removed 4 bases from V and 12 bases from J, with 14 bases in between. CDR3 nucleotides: TGTGCCAGCAGTTCTAGTAGTTCAGTACAGTATTTT. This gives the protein CASSSSSSVQYF.

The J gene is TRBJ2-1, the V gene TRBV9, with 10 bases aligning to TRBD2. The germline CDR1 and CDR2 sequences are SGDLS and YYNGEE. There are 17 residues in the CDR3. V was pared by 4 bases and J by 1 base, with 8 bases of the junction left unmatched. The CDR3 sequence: CASSLPGLALSYNEQFF. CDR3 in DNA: TGTGCCAGCAGCCTGCCGGGACTAGCGCTTTCCTACAATGAGCAGTTCTTC.

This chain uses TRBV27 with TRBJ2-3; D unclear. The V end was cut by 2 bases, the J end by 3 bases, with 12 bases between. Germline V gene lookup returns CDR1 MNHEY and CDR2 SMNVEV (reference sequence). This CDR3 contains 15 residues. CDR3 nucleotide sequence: TGTGCCAGCAGTTTACCGGGCCCTGGGACAGATACGCAGTATTTT. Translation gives CASSLPGPGTDTQYF.

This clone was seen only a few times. CDR3 in amino acids: CSDLQGEAFF. The CDR3 DNA reads as TGCAGCGACCTGCAGGGTGAAGCTTTCTTT. This chain uses TRBV29-1 with TRBJ1-1, with a weak D call TRBD1 (5 bases). The V end was cut by 7 bases, the J end by 7 bases, with 10 bases between. The V gene's germline CDR1 is SQVTM and CDR2 ANQGSEA. The CDR3 totals 10 residues.

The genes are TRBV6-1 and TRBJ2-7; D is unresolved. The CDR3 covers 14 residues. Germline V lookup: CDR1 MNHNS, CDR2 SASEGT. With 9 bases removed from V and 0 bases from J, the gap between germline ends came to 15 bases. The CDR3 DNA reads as TGTGCCAGTCAGCTATCCAGGAGCTCCTACGAGCAGTACTTC. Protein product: CASQLSRSSYEQYF.

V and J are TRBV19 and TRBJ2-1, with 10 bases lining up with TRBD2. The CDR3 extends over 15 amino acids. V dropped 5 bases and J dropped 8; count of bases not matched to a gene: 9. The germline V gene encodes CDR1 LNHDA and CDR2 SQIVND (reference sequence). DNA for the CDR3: TGTGCCAGTAGTCCCGCTAGCGGGAGCCTCGATGAGCAGTTCTTC. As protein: CASSPASGSLDEQFF.

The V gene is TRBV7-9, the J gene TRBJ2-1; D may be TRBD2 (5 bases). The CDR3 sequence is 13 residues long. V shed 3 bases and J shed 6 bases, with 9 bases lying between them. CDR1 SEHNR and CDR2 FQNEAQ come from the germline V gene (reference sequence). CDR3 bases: TGTGCCAGCAGCTTTGAGGGCCCCAATGAGCAGTTCTTC. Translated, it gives CASSFEGPNEQFF.

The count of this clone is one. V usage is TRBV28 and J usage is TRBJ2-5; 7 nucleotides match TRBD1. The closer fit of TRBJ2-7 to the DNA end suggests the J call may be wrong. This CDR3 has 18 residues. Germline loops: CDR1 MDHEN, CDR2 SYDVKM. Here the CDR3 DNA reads TGTGCCAGCAGTTCGCCCCGACCGACAGGGATTCTTCCCTACGAGCAGTACTTC. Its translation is CASSSPRPTGILPYEQYF.

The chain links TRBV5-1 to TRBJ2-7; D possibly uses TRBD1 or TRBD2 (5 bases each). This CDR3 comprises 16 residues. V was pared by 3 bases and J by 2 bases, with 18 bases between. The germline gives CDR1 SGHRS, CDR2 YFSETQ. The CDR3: CASSWESSGKTYEQYF. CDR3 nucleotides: TGCGCCAGCAGCTGGGAGTCGTCAGGGAAGACCTACGAGCAGTACTTC.

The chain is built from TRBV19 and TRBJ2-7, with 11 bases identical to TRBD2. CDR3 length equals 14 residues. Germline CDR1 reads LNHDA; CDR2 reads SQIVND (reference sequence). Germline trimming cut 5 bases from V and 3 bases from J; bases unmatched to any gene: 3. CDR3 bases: TGTGCCAGTAGTGTTACTAGCGGGAGCTACGAGCAGTACTTC. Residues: CASSVTSGSYEQYF.

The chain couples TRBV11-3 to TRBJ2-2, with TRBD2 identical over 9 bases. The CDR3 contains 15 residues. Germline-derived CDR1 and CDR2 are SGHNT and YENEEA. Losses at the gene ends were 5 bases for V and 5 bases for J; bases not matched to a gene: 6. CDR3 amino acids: CASSRQAGGTGELFF. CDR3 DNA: TGTGCCAGCAGCCGACAAGCGGGGGGTACCGGGGAGCTGTTTTTT.